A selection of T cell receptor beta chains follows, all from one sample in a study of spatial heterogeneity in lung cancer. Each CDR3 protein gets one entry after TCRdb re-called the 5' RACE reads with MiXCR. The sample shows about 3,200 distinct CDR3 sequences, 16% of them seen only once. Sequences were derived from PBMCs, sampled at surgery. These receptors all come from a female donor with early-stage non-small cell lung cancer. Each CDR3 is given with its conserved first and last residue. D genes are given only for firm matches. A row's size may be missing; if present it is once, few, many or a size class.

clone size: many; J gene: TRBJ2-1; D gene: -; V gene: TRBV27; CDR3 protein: CASSLSPDRYNEQFF; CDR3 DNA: TGTGCCAGCAGTTTATCCCCGGACCGCTACAATGAGCAGTTCTTC
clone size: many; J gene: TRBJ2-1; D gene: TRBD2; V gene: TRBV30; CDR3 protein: CAWTSTSGSSNEQFF; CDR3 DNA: TGTGCCTGGACCTCGACTAGCGGGAGTTCGAATGAGCAGTTCTTC
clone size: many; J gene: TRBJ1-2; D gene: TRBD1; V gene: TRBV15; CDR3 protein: CATSTRDRADYGYTF; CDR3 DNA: TGTGCCACCAGCACTCGAGACAGGGCGGACTATGGCTACACCTTC
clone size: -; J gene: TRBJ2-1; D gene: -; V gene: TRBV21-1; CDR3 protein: CASSSREASSYNEQFF; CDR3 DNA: TGTGCCAGCAGCTCCAGGGAAGCTTCATCCTACAATGAGCAGTTCTTC
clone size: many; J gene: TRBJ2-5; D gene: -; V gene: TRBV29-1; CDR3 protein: CSVLPAGETQYF; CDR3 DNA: TGCAGCGTTCTACCGGCGGGGGAGACCCAGTACTTC
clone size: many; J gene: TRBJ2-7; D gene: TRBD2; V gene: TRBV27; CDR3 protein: CASSPSGRVDEQYF; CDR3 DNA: TGTGCCAGCAGCCCGAGCGGGAGGGTCGACGAGCAGTACTTC
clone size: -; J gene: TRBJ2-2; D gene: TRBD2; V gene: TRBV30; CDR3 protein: CAWAGETGELFF; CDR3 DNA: TGTGCCTGGGCGGGGGAGACCGGGGAGCTGTTTTTT
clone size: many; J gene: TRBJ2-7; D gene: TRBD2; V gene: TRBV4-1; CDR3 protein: CASSHIAAGTSDYEQYF; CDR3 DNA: TGCGCCAGCAGCCATATAGCCGCCGGGACTAGTGACTACGAGCAGTACTTC
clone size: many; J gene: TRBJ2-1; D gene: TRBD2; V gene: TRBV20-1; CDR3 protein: CSAMTSGAYNEQFF; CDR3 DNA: TGCAGTGCCATGACTAGCGGGGCCTACAATGAGCAGTTCTTC
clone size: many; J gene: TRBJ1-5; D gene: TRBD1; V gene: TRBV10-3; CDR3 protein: CAITRDREEPQHF; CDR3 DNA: TGTGCCATCACTCGGGACAGGGAGGAGCCCCAGCATTTT
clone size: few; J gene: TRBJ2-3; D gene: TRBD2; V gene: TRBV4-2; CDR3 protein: CASRMFSGGSYTQYF; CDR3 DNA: TGTGCCAGCAGGATGTTTAGCGGGGGGTCATATACGCAGTATTTT
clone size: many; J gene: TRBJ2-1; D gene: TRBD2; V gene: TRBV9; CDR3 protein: CASSVGTSGRDEQFF; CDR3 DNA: TGTGCCAGCAGCGTTGGGACTAGCGGGAGAGATGAGCAGTTCTTC
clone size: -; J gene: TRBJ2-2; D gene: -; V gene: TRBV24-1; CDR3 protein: CATSDFRRQTGELFF; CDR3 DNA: TGTGCCACCAGTGATTTTCGGCGGCAAACCGGGGAGCTGTTTTTT
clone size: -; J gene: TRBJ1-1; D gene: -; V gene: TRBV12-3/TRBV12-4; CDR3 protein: CASSFGWQNTEAFF; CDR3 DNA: TGTGCCAGCAGTTTTGGTTGGCAGAACACTGAAGCTTTCTTT
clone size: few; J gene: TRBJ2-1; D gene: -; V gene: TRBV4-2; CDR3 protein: CASSQEVEGTTYNEQFF; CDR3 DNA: TGTGCCAGCAGCCAAGAAGTAGAGGGTACCACCTACAATGAGCAGTTCTTC
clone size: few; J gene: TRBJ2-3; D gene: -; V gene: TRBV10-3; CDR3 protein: CAGRSGDTQYF; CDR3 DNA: TGTGCCGGTAGGTCCGGAGATACGCAGTATTTT
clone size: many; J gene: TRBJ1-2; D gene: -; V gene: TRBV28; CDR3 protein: CASTRKGVYGYTF; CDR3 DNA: TGTGCCAGCACAAGAAAGGGGGTCTATGGCTACACCTTC
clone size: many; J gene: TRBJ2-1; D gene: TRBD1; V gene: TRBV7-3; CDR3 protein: CASSRSGGYDNEQFF; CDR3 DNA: TGTGCCAGCAGCCGTTCAGGGGGCTACGACAATGAGCAGTTCTTC
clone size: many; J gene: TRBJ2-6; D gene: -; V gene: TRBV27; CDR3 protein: CASSLYSDRDYSGANVLTF; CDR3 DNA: TGTGCCAGCAGTTTATATAGCGACAGGGACTACTCTGGGGCCAACGTCCTGACTTTC
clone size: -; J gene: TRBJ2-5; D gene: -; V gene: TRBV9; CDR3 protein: CASSVGKPAFGETQYF; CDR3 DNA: TGTGCCAGCAGCGTAGGGAAGCCAGCCTTCGGAGAGACCCAGTACTTC
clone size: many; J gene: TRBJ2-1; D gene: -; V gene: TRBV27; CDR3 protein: CASKGIRGNEQFF; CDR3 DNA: TGTGCCAGCAAGGGGATTCGGGGGAATGAGCAGTTCTTC
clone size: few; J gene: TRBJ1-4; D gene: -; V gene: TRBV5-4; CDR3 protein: CASSFGGASNEKLFF; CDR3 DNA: TGTGCCAGCAGCTTCGGGGGCGCGTCTAATGAAAAACTGTTTTTT
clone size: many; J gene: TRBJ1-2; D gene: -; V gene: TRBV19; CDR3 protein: CASSTIRVDMTGVYGYTF; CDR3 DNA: TGTGCCAGTAGCACAATCCGGGTTGACATGACTGGCGTATATGGCTACACCTTC
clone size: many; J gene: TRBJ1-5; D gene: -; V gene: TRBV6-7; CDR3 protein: CASRQGGYYSNQPQHF; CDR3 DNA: TGTGCCAGCAGGCAAGGCGGTTATTATAGCAATCAGCCCCAGCATTTT
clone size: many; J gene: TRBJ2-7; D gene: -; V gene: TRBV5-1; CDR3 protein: CASSSGYEQYF; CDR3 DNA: TGCGCCAGCAGCTCTGGATACGAGCAGTACTTC
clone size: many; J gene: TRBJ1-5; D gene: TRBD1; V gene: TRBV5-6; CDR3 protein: CASNRQGGQPQHF; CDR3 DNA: TGTGCCAGCAACCGACAGGGGGGTCAGCCCCAGCATTTT
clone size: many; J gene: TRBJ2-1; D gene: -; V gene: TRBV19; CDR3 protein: CASSISGGNEQFF; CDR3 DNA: TGTGCCAGTAGTATATCTGGCGGAAATGAGCAGTTCTTC
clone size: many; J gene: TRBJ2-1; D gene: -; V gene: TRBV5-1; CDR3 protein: CASMGHGVYNEQFF; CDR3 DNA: TGCGCCAGCATGGGACACGGGGTATACAATGAGCAGTTCTTC
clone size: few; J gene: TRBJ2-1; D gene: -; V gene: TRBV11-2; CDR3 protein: CASSLDPRQIQQFF; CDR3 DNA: TGTGCCAGCAGCTTAGATCCTCGACAGATTCAGCAGTTCTTC
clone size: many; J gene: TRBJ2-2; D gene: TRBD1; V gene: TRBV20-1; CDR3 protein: CSASQGGPGTGELFF; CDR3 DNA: TGCAGTGCTAGTCAAGGGGGCCCAGGCACCGGGGAGCTGTTTTTT
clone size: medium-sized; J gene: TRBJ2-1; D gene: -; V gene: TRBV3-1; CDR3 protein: CASSLDPNISNRRFF; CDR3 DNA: TGTGCCAGCAGCTTGGACCCAAACATCTCTAATCGCCGGTTCTTC
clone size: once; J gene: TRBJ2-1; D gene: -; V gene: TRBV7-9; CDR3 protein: CASSRTPGQFF; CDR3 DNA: TGTGCCAGCAGCCGTACTCCGGGGCAGTTCTTC
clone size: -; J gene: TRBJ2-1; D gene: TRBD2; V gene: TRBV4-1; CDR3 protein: CASSHTTGTSRSYNEQFF; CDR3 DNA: TGCGCCAGCAGCCACACTACCGGGACTAGCAGATCGTACAATGAGCAGTTCTTC